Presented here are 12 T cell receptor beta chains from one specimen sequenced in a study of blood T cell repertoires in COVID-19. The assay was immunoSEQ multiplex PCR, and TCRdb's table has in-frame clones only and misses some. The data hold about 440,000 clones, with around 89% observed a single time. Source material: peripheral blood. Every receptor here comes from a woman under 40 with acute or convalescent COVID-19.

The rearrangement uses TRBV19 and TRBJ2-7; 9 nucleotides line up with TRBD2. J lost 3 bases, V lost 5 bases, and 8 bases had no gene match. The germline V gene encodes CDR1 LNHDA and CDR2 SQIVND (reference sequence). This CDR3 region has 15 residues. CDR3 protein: CASSEKTSGYYEQYF. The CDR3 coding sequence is TGTGCCAGTAGTGAAAAGACTAGCGGTTACTACGAGCAGTACTTC.

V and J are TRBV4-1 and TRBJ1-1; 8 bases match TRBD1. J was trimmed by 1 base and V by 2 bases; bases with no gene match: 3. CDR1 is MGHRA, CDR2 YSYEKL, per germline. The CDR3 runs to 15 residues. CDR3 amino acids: CASSQSGTGNTEAFF. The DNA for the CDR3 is TGCGCCAGCAGCCAATCCGGGACAGGGAACACTGAAGCTTTCTTT.

The DNA of the CDR3 is TGTGCCAGCAGTAGCGGGGGGGCGAACTACGAGCAGTACTTC. Amino acid sequence: CASSSGGANYEQYF. V is TRBV9 and J is TRBJ2-7; the match to TRBD2 covers 11 bases. Germline CDR1 reads SGDLS; CDR2 reads YYNGEE. There are 14 residues in the CDR3. The V and J ends lost 5 bases and 3 bases, in that order; junction bases with no gene match: 4.

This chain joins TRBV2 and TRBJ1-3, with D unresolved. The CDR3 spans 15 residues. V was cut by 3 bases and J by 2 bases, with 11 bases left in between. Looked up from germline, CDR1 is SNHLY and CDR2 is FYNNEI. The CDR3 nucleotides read TGTGCCAGCAGTGAGGTGCGGAAGGCTGGAAACACCATATATTTT. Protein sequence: CASSEVRKAGNTIYF.

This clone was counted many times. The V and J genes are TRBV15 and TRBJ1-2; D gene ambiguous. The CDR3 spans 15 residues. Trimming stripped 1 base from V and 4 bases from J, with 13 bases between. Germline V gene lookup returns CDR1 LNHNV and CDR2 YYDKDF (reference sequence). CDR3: CATSRGEVEGYGYTF. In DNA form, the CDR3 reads TGTGCCACCAGCAGAGGAGAGGTTGAAGGCTATGGCTACACCTTC.

CDR3 DNA: TGTGCCAGCAGCCAAGATCTTTCACCCCTCCACTTT. It encodes CASSQDLSPLHF. This chain joins TRBV14 and TRBJ1-6, with D unclear. The V end was cut by 0 bases, the J end by 9 bases, with 3 bases between. The CDR3 totals 12 residues. Germline values: CDR1 SGHDN, CDR2 FVKESK.

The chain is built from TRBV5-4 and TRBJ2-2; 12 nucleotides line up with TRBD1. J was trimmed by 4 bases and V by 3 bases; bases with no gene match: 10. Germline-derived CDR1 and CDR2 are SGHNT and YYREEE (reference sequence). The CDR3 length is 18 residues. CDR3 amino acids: CASSSKRDRGRVTGELFF. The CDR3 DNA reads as TGTGCCAGCAGCTCCAAGCGGGACAGGGGGCGGGTCACCGGGGAGCTGTTTTTT.

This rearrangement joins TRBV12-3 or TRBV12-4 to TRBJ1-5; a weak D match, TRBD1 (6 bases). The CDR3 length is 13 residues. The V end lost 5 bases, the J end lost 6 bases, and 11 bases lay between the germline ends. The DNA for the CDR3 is TGTGCCAGCAGTCTCAGGGGTACTCAGCCCCAGCATTTT. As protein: CASSLRGTQPQHF.

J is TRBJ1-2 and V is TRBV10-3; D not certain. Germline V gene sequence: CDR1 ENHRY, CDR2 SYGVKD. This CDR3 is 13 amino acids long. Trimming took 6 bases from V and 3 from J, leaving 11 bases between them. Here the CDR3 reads CAISERQDYGYTF. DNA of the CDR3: TGTGCCATCAGCGAGCGGCAGGACTATGGCTACACCTTC.

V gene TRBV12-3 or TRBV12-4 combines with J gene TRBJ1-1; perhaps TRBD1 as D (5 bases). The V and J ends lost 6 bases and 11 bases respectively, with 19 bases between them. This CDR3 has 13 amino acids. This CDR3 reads CASRSPGVKEAFF. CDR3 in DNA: TGTGCCAGCAGATCCCCGGGGGTCAAAGAGGCTTTCTTT.

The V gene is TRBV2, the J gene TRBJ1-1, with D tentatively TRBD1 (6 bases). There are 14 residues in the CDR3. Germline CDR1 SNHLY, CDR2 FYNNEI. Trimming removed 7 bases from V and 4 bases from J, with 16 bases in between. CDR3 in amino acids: CASMPGQIFTEAFF. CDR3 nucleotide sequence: TGTGCCAGCATGCCGGGACAAATTTTCACTGAAGCTTTCTTT.

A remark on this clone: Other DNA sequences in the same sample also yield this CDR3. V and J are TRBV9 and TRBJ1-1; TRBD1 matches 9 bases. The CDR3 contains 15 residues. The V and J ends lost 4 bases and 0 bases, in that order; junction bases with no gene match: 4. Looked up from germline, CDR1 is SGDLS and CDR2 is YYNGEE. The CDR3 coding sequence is TGTGCCAGCAGCCCACGGACAGGGGTGAACACTGAAGCTTTCTTT. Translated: CASSPRTGVNTEAFF.